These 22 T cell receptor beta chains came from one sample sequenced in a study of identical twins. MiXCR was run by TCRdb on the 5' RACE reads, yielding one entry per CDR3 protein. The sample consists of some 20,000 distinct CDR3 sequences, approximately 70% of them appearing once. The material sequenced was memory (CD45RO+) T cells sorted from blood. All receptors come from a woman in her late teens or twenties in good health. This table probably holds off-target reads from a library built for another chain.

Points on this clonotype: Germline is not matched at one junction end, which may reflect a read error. The CDR3 sequence: CSVGGTDNSF. The CDR3, as DNA: TGCAGCGTTGGTGGGACAGACAACTCCTTC. The chain recombines TRBV29-1 with TRBJ2-5, with 7 bases matching TRBD1. Germline V gene data show CDR1 as SQVTM and CDR2 as ANQGSEA. CDR3 length: 10 amino acids.

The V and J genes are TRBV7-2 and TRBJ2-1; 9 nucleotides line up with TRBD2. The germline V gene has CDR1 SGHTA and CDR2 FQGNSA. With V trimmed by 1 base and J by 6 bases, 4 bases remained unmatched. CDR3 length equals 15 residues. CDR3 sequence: CASSLVISGSNEQFF. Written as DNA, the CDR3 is TGTGCCAGCAGCTTAGTGATTAGCGGGAGCAATGAGCAGTTCTTC.

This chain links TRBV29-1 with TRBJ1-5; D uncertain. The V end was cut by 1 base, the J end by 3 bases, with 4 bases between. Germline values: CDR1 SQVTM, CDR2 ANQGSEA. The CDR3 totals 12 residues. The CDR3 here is CSVEVDNQPQHF. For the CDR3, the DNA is TGCAGCGTTGAAGTGGACAATCAGCCCCAGCATTTT.

The CDR3 sequence is CASSPLAGARSNEQFF. The CDR3 DNA sequence: TGCGCCAGCAGCCCCCTGGCCGGGGCGCGATCCAATGAGCAGTTCTTC. The gene calls are TRBV5-1 and TRBJ2-1; the D gene could be TRBD1 or TRBD2 (5 bases each). CDR3 length: 16 residues. Germline V gives CDR1 SGHRS, CDR2 YFSETQ. The V and J ends lost 4 bases and 6 bases respectively, with 20 bases between them.

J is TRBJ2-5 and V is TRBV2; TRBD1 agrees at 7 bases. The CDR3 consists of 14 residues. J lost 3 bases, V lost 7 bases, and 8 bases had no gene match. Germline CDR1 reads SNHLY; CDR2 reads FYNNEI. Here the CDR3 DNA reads TGTGCCAGCAACACCGGGACAGAGAAAGAGACCCAGTACTTC. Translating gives CASNTGTEKETQYF.

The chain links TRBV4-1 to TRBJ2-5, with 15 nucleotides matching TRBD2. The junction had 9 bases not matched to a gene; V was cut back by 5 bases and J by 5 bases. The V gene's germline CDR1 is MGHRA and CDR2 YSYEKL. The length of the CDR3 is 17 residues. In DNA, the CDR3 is TGCGCCAGCAGCTCCCGGACTAGCGGGAGGGCCGATGAGACCCAGTACTTC. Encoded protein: CASSSRTSGRADETQYF.

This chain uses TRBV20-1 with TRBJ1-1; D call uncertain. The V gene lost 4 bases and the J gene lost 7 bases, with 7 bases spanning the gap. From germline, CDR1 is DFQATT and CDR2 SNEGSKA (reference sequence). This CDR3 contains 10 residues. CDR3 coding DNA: TGCAGTGCTAAAGGCCTTGAAGCTTTCTTT. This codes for CSAKGLEAFF.

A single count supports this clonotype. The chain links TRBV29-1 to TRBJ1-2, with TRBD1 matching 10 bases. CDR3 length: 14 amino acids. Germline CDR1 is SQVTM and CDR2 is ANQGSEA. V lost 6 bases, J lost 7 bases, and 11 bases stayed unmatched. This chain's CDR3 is CSVERQGAGSGYTF. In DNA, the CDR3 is TGCAGCGTAGAACGACAGGGGGCGGGAAGTGGCTACACCTTC.

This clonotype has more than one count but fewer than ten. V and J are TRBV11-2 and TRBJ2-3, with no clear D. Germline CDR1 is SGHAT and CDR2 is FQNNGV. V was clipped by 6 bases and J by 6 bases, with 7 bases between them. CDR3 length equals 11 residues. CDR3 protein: CASSALDTQYF. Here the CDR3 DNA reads TGTGCCAGCAGTGCCTTGGATACGCAGTATTTT.

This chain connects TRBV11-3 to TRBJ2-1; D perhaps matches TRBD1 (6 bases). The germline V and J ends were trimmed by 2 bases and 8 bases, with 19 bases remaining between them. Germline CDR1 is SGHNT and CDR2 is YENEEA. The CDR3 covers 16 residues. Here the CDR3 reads CASSLIGTGREDEQFF. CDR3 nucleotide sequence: TGTGCCAGCAGCTTAATCGGTACAGGGAGAGAGGATGAGCAGTTCTTC.

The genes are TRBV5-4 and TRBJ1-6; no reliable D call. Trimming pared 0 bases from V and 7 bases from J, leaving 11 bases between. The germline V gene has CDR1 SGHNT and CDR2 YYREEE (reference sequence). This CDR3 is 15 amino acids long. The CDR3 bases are TGTGCCAGCAGCTTGGGTTGGGGTGCCAATTCACCCCTCCACTTT. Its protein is CASSLGWGANSPLHF.

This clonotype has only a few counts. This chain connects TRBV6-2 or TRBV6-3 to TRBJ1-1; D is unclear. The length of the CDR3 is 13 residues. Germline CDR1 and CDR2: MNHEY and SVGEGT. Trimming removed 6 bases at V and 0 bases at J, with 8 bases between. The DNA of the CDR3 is TGTGCCAGCAGGAGTTTGATGAACACTGAAGCTTTCTTT. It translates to CASRSLMNTEAFF.

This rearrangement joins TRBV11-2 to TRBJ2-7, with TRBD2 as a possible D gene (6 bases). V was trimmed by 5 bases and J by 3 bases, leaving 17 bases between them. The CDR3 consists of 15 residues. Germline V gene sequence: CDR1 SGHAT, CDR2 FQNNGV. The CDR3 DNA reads TGTGCCAGCAGCCCGCCGGGACTCCAGGACTACGAGCAGTACTTC. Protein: CASSPPGLQDYEQYF.

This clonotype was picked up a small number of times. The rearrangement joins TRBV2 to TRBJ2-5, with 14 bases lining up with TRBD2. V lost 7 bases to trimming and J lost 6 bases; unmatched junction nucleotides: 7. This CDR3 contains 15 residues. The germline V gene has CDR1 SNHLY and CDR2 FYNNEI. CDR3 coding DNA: TGTGCCAGCACGCTGGGACTAGCGGGAGTGAAGACCCAGTACTTC. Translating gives CASTLGLAGVKTQYF.

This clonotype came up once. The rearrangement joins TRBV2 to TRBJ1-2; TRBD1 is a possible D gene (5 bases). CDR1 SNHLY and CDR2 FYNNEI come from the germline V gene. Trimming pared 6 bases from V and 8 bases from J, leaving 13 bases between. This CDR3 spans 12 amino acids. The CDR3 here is CASRGDSPGYTF. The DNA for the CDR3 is TGTGCCAGCAGGGGGGACTCACCAGGCTACACCTTC.

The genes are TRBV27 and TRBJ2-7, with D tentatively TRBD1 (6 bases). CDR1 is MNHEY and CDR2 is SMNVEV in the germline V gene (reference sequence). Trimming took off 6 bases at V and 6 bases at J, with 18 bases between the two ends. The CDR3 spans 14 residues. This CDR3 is CASSRPGVGFEQYF. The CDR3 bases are TGTGCCAGCAGCCGACCAGGGGTGGGTTTCGAGCAGTACTTC.

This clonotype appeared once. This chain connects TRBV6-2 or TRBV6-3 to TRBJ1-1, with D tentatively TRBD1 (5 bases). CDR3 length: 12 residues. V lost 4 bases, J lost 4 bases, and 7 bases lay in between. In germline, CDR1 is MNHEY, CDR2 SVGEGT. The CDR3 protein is CASSWGPTEAFF. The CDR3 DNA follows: TGTGCCAGCAGTTGGGGACCCACTGAAGCTTTCTTT.

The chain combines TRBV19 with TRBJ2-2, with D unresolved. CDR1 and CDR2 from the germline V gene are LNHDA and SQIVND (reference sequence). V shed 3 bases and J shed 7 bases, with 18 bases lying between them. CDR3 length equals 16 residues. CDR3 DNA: TGTGCCAGTAGTATTTCGATGCGTTTCTGGCGCGGGGAGCTGTTTTTT. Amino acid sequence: CASSISMRFWRGELFF. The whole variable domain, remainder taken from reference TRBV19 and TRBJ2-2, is DGGITQSPKYLFRKEGQNVTLSCEQNLNHDAMYWYRQDPGQGLRLIYYSQIVNDFQKGDIAEGYSVSREKKESFPLTVTSAQKNPTAFYLCASSISMRFWRGELFFGEGSRLTVL.

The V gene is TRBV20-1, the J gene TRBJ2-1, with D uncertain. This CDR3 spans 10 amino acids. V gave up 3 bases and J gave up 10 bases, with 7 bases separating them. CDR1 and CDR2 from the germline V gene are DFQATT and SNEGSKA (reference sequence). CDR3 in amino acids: CSASGREQFF. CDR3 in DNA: TGCAGTGCTAGTGGGCGGGAGCAGTTCTTC.

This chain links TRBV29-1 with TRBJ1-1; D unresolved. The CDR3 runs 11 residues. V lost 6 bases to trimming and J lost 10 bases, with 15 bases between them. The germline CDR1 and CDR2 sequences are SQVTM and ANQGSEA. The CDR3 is CSVRGSGRAFF. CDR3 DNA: TGCAGCGTCCGCGGGTCCGGGAGAGCTTTCTTT.

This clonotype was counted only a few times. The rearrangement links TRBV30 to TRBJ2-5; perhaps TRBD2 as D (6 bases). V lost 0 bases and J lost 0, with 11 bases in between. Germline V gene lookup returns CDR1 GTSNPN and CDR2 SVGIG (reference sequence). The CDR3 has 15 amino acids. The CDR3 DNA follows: TGTGCCTGGAGTGTTGCGGGGCTGTACCAAGAGACCCAGTACTTC. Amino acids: CAWSVAGLYQETQYF.

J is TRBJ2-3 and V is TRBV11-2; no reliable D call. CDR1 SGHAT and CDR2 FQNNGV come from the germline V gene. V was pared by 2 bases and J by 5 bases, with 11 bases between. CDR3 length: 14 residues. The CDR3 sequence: CASSLLGSKDTQYF. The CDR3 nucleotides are TGTGCCAGCAGCTTACTAGGTTCCAAAGATACGCAGTATTTT.